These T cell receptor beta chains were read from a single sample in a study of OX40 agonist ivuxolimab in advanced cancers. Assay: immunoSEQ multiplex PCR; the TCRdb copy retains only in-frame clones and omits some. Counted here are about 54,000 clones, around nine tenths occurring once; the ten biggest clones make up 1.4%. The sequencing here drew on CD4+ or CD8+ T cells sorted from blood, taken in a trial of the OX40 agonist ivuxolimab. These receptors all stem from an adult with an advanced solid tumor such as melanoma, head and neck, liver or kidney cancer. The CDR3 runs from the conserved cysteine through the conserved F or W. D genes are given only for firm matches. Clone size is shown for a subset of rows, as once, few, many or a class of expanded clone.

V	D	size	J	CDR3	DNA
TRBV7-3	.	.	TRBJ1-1	CASSLGGAQAEAFF	TGTGCCAGCAGCTTAGGGGGGGCACAAGCTGAAGCTTTCTTT
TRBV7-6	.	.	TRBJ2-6	CASSPQTASGANVLTF	TGTGCCAGCAGCCCCCAGACAGCCTCTGGGGCCAACGTCCTGACTTTC
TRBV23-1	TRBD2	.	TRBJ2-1	CAGSLSGRASDEQFF	TGCGCCGGTTCTCTCAGCGGGAGGGCCTCGGATGAGCAGTTCTTC
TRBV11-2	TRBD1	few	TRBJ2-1	CASSSGQGSYNEQFF	TGTGCCAGCAGCTCGGGACAGGGATCCTACAATGAGCAGTTCTTC
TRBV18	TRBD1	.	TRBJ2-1	CASSPTGIPYNEQFF	TGTGCCAGCTCACCGACAGGGATACCCTACAATGAGCAGTTCTTC
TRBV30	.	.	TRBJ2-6	CATTGSGANVLTF	TGTGCCACTACAGGGTCTGGGGCCAACGTCCTGACTTTC
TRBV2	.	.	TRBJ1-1	CASSTRASNEAFF	TGTGCCAGCAGTACCCGGGCCTCAAACGAAGCTTTCTTT
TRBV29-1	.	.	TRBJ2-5	CSVVRLAGAKETQYF	TGCAGCGTTGTAAGATTGGCGGGGGCCAAAGAGACCCAGTACTTC
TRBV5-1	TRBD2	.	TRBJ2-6	CASNSAGGAGANVLTF	TGCGCCAGCAATTCCGCCGGGGGGGCCGGGGCCAACGTCCTGACTTTC
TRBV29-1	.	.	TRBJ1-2	CSVEDPEGNYGYTF	TGCAGCGTTGAAGATCCGGAAGGCAACTATGGCTACACCTTC
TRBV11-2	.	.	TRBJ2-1	CASSLTGVGVHEQFF	TGTGCCAGCAGCTTGACGGGAGTAGGTGTCCATGAGCAGTTCTTC
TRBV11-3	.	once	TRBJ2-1	CASSLEGQAKNEQFF	TGTGCCAGCAGCTTAGAAGGCCAGGCGAAGAATGAGCAGTTCTTC
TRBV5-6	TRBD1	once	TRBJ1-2	CASSFGRGRAGYTF	TGTGCCAGCAGCTTTGGAAGGGGGCGCGCTGGCTACACCTTC
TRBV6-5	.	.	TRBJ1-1	CASSYATTNTEAFF	TGTGCCAGCAGTTACGCGACAACAAACACTGAAGCTTTCTTT
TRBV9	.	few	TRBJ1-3	CASSAYPSGNTIYF	TGTGCCAGCAGCGCGTACCCCTCTGGAAACACCATATATTTT
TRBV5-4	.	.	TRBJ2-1	CASSVQGGEQFF	TGTGCCAGCAGCGTCCAGGGAGGAGAGCAGTTCTTC
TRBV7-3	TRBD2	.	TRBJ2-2	CASSLRGGSTGELFF	TGTGCCAGCAGCTTAAGGGGGGGTAGCACCGGGGAGCTGTTTTTT
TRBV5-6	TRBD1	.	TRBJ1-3	CASSLWTGDSGNTIYF	TGTGCCAGCAGCTTATGGACAGGGGACTCTGGAAACACCATATATTTT
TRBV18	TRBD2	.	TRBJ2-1	CASSPGRTRRGEQFF	TGTGCCAGCTCACCTGGGAGGACTAGGCGGGGTGAGCAGTTCTTC
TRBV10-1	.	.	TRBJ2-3	CASSDSTDTQYF	TGCGCCAGCAGCGATAGCACAGATACGCAGTATTTT
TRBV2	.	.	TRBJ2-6	CASSLSISGANVLTF	TGTGCCAGCAGTCTAAGCATCTCTGGGGCCAACGTCCTGACTTTC
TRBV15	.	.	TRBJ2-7	CATSPGLGDTYEQYF	TGTGCCACCAGCCCGGGACTCGGCGACACCTACGAGCAGTACTTC
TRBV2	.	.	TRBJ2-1	CASSAWRARSYNEQFF	TGTGCCAGCAGTGCGTGGCGGGCCCGCTCCTACAATGAGCAGTTCTTC
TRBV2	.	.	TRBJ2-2	CASSEAMGELFF	TGTGCCAGCAGTGAAGCGATGGGGGAGCTGTTTTTT
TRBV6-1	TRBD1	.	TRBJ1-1	CASSAVRDRGRNTEAFF	TGTGCCAGCAGTGCGGTCCGGGACAGGGGGCGGAACACTGAAGCTTTCTTT
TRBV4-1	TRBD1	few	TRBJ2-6	CASSQEMGRGTGFSGANVLTF	TGCGCCAGCAGCCAAGAGATGGGGCGCGGGACAGGGTTCTCTGGGGCCAACGTCCTGACTTTC
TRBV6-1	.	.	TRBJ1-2	CASSGGDGVYGYTF	TGTGCCAGCAGTGGTGGGGACGGAGTCTATGGCTACACCTTC
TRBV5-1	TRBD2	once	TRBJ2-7	CASSPSASGGNEQYF	TGCGCCAGCAGCCCTTCCGCTAGCGGGGGGAACGAGCAGTACTTC
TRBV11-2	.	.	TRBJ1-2	CASSFRGNGYTF	TGTGCCAGCAGCTTCCGGGGGAACGGCTACACCTTC
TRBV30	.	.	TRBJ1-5	CAWSSNRDQPQHF	TGTGCCTGGAGTTCCAACAGGGATCAGCCCCAGCATTTT
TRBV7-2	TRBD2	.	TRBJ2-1	CASSLLAGGWNEQFF	TGTGCCAGCAGCTTACTAGCGGGGGGTTGGAATGAGCAGTTCTTC
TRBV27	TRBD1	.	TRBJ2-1	CASSLPQQGAGNEQFF	TGTGCCAGCAGTTTGCCCCAACAGGGGGCCGGCAATGAGCAGTTCTTC
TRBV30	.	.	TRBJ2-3	CAWSVTDTQYF	TGTGCCTGGAGTGTAACAGATACGCAGTATTTT
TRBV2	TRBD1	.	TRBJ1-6	CASSKTGGRSPLHF	TGTGCCAGCAGTAAGACAGGGGGCCGTTCACCCCTCCACTTT
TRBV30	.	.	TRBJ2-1	CAWSPVPSYNEQFF	TGTGCCTGGAGTCCCGTTCCCTCCTACAATGAGCAGTTCTTC
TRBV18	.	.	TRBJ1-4	CASSPLSRTVNEKLFF	TGTGCCAGCTCACCATTGTCGAGGACAGTTAATGAAAAACTGTTTTTT
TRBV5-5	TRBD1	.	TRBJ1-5	CASSPGTGNQPQHF	TGTGCCAGCAGCCCAGGGACAGGAAATCAGCCCCAGCATTTT
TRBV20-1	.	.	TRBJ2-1	CSARDRNEQFF	TGCAGTGCTAGAGATCGGAATGAGCAGTTCTTC
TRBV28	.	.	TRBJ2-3	CASTYFGISTDTQYF	TGTGCCAGCACCTACTTTGGGATTTCCACAGATACGCAGTATTTT
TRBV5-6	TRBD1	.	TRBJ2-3	CASSPDRSTDTQYF	TGTGCCAGCAGCCCGGACAGGAGCACAGATACGCAGTATTTT
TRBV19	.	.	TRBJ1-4	CASSMGQGDEKLFF	TGTGCCAGTAGTATGGGGCAGGGAGACGAAAAACTGTTTTTT
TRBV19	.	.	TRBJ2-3	CASSGRGLADTQYF	TGTGCCAGTAGTGGTCGGGGTCTCGCAGATACGCAGTATTTT
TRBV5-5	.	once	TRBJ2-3	CASSLETDTQYF	TGTGCCAGCAGCTTGGAAACAGATACGCAGTATTTT
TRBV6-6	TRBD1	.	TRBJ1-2	CASRPGQGSTGYTF	TGTGCCAGCAGGCCGGGACAGGGGAGTACTGGCTACACCTTC
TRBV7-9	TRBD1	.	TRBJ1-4	CANPTGDPEKLFF	TGTGCCAACCCGACAGGGGACCCTGAAAAACTGTTTTTT
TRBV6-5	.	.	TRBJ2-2	CASTTPGELFF	TGTGCCAGCACCACCCCCGGGGAGCTGTTTTTT
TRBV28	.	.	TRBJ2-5	CASSSQGVAGETQYF	TGTGCCAGCAGTTCCCAGGGTGTGGCCGGAGAGACCCAGTACTTC
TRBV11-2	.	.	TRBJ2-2	CASSLLGITGELFF	TGTGCCAGCAGCTTACTAGGTATTACCGGGGAGCTGTTTTTT
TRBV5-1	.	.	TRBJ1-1	CASSPDGWGTEAFF	TGCGCCAGCAGCCCAGACGGGTGGGGAACTGAAGCTTTCTTT
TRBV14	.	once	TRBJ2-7	CASSQGVTKYF	TGTGCCAGCAGCCAAGGCGTCACAAAGTACTTC
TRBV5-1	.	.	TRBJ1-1	CASSLTGVTGEAFF	TGCGCCAGCAGCCTGACGGGTGTTACAGGTGAAGCTTTCTTT
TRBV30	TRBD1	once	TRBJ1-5	CAWSRQGADQPQHF	TGTGCCTGGAGTCGACAGGGCGCGGATCAGCCCCAGCATTTT